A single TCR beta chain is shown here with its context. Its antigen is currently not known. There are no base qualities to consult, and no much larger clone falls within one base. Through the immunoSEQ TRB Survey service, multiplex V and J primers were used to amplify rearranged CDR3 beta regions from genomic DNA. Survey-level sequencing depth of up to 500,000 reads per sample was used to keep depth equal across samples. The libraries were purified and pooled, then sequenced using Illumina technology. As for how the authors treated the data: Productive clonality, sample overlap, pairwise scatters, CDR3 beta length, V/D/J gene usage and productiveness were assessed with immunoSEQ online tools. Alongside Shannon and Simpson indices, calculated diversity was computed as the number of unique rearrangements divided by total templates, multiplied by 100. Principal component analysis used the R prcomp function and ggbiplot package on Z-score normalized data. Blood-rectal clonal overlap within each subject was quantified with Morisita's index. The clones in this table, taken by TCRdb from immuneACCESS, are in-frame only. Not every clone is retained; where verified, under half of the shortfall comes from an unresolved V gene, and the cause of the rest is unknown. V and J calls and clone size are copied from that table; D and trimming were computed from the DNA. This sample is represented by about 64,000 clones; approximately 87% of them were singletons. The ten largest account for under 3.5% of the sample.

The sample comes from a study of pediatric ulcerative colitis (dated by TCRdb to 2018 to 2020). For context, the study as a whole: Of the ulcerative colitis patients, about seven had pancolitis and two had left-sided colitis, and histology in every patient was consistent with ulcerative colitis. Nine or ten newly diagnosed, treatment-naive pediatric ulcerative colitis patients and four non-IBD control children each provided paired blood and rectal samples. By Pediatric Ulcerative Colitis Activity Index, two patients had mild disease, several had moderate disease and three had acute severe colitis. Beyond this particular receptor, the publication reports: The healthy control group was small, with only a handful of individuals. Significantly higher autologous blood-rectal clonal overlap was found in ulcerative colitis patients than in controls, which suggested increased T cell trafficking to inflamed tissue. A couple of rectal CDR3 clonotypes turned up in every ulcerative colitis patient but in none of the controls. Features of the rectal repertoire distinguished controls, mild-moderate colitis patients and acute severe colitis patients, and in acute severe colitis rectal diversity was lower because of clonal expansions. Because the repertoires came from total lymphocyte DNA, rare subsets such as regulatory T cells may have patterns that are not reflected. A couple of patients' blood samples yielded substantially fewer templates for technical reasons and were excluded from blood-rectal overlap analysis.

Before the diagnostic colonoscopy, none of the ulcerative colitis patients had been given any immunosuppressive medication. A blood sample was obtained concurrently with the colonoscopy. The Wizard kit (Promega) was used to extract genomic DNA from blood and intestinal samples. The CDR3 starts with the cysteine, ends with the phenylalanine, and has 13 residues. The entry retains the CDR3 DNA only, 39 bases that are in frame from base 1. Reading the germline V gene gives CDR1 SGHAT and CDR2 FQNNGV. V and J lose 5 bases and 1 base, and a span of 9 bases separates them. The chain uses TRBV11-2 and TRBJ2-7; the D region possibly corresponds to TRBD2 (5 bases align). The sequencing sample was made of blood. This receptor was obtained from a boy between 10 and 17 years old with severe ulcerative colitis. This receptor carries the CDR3 CASSLSGSYEQYF. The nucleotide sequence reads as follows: TGTGCCAGCAGCCTATCGGGATCCTACGAGCAGTACTTC. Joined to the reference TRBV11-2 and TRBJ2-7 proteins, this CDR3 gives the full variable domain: EAGVAQSPRYKIIEKRQSVAFWCNPISGHATLYWYQQILGQGPKLLIQFQNNGVVDDSQLPKDRFSAERLKGVDSTLKIQPAKLEDSAVYLCASSLSGSYEQYFGPGTRLTVT.